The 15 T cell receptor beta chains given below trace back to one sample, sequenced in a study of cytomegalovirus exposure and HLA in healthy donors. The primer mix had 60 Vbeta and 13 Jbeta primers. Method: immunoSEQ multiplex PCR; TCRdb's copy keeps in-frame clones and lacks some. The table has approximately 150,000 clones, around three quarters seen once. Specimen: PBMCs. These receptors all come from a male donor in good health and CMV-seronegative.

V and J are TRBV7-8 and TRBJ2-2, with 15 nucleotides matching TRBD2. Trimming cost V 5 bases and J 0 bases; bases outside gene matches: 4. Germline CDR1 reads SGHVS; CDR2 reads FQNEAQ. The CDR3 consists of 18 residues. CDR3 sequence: CASSGGTSGRTNTGELFF. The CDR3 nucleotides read TGTGCCAGCAGCGGAGGGACTAGCGGGAGGACGAACACCGGGGAGCTGTTTTTT.

CDR3 amino acids: CATSRDRGGYTDTQYF. The CDR3 DNA follows: TGTGCCACCAGCAGAGATAGGGGGGGTTACACAGATACGCAGTATTTT. The J gene is TRBJ2-3, the V gene TRBV15; D is possibly TRBD2 (7 bases). With 0 bases removed from V and 2 bases from J, the gap between germline ends came to 12 bases. The germline gives CDR1 LNHNV, CDR2 YYDKDF (reference sequence). This CDR3 spans 16 amino acids.

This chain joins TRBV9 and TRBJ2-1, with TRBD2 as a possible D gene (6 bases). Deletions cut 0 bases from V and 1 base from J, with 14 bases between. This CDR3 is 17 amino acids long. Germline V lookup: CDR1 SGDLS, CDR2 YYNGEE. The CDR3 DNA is TGTGCCAGCAGCGTAGTAGCGGCCGCAGAGTCCTACAATGAGCAGTTCTTC. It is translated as CASSVVAAAESYNEQFF. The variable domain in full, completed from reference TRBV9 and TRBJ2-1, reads DSGVTQTPKHLITATGQRVTLRCSPRSGDLSVYWYQQSLDQGLQFLIQYYNGEERAKGNILERFSAQQFPDLHSELNLSSLELGDSALYFCASSVVAAAESYNEQFFGPGTRLTVL.

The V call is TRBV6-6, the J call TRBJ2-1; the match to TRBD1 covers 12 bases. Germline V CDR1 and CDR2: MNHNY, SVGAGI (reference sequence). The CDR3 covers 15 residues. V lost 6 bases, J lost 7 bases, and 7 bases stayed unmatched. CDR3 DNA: TGTGCCAGCAGCCTGGGACAGGGGGCGGGAAATGAGCAGTTCTTC. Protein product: CASSLGQGAGNEQFF.

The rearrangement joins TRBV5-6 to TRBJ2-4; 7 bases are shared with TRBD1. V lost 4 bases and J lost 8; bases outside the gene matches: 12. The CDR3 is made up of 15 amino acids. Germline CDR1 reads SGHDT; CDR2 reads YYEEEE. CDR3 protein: CASSTLGAGGDIQYF. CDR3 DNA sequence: TGTGCCAGCAGCACCCTCGGAGCAGGGGGTGACATTCAGTACTTC.

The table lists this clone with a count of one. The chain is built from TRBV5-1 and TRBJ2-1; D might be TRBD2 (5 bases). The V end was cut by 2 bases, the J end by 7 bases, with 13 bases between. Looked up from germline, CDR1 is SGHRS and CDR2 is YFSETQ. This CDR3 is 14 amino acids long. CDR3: CASSLIAGKNEQFF. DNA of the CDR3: TGCGCCAGCAGCTTAATCGCGGGTAAGAATGAGCAGTTCTTC. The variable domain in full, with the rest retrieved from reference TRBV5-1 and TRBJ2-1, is KAGVTQTPRYLIKTRGQQVTLSCSPISGHRSVSWYQQTPGQGLQFLFEYFSETQRNKGNFPGRFSGRQFSNSRSEMNVSTLELGDSALYLCASSLIAGKNEQFFGPGTRLTVL.

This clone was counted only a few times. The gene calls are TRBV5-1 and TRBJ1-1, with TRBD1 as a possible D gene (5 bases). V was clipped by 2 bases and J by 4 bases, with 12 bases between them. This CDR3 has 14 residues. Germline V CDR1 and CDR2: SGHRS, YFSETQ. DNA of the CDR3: TGCGCCAGCAGCTTAGCCCAGGGCGGCACTGAAGCTTTCTTT. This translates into CASSLAQGGTEAFF.

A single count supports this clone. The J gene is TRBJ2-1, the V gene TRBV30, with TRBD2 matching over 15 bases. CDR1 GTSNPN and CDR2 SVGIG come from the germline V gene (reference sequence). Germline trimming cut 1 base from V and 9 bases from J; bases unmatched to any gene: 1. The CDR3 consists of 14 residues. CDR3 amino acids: CAWSGTSGGAEQFF. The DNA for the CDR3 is TGTGCCTGGAGTGGGACTAGCGGGGGGGCTGAGCAGTTCTTC.

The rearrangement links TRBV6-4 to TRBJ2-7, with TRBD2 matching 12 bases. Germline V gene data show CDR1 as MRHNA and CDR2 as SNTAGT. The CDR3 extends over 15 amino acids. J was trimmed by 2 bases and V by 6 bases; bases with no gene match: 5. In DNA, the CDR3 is TGTGCCAGCAGAATCGGACTAGCGGGAACCTACGAGCAGTACTTC. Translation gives CASRIGLAGTYEQYF.

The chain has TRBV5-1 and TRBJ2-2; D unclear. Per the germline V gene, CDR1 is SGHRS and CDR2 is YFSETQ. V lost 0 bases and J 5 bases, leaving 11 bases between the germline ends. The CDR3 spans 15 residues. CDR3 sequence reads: CASSLEVLETGELFF. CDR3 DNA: TGCGCCAGCAGCTTGGAGGTATTGGAGACCGGGGAGCTGTTTTTT.

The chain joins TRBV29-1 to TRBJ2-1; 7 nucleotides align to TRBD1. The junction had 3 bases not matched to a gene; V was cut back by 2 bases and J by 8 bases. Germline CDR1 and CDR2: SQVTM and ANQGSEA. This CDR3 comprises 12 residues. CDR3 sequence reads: CSVERQGYEQFF. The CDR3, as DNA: TGCAGCGTTGAACGACAGGGCTATGAGCAGTTCTTC.

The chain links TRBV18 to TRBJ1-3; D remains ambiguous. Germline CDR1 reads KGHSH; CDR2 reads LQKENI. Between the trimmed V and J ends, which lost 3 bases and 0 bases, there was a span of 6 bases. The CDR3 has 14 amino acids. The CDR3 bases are TGTGCCAGCTCACCTTCGGTCTCTGGAAACACCATATATTTT. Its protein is CASSPSVSGNTIYF.

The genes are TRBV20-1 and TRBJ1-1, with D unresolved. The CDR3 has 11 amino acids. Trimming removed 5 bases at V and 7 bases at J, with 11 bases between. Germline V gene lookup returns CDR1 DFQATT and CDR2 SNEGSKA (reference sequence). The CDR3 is CSAQNAGEAFF. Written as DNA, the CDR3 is TGCAGTGCTCAGAACGCGGGTGAAGCTTTCTTT.

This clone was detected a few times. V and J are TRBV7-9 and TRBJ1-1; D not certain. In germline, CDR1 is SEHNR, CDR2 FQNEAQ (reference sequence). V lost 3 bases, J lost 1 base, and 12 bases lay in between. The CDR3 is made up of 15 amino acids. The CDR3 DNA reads TGTGCCAGCAGCTTCCGGGGATTTGAGAACACTGAAGCTTTCTTT. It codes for CASSFRGFENTEAFF.

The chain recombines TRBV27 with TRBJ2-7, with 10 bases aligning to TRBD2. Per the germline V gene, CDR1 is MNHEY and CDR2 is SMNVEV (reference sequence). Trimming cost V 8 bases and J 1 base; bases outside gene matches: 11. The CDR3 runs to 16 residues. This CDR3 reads CASSLAGGPISYEQYF. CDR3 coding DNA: TGTGCCAGCTCTTTAGCGGGAGGACCGATTTCCTACGAGCAGTACTTC.